This T cell receptor (beta chain) is from a study of T cell repertoires in cytomegalovirus infection. Overall study findings and caveats: Ex vivo responses were dominated by HLA-C-restricted CMV-specific TCR beta clonotypes.

A remark on this clonotype: Its antigen is undetermined.

Per the germline V gene, CDR1 is LNHDA and CDR2 is SQIVND (reference sequence). This CDR3 spans 16 amino acids. V was clipped by 8 bases and J by 2 bases; unmatched bases: 11. A single record per CDR3 protein comes from TCRdb applying MiXCR to the reads. The table records approximately 30,000 distinct CDR3 sequences, 19% of them present only once. The clonotype originates from a human donor in good health (CMV status not recorded). Some clones in this sample may be carry-over from other donors' samples. The source material was CD8+ T cells from cultured PBMCs, sampled from culture after CMV antigen stimulation. The chain carries TRBV19 and TRBJ2-1; 8 positions agree with TRBD2. The CDR3 DNA sequence: TGTGCCAGTCTGGAATCCAGCGGGAGCCCCTACAATGAGCAGTTCTTC. Protein product: CASLESSGSPYNEQFF.